This T cell receptor (beta chain) was profiled in a study of blood T cell repertoires in COVID-19. In the study overall: Whether acute or convalescent, the COVID-19 samples came from the United States, Italy and Spain.

Germline V gene lookup returns CDR1 DFQATT and CDR2 SNEGSKA (reference sequence). The CDR3 sequence is 17 residues long. J gave up 7 bases and V 3 bases, and 15 bases lay outside the gene matches. Generated by immunoSEQ multiplex PCR, the TCRdb table keeps only in-frame clones and is missing some. The repertoire holds around 210,000 clones, more than 80% seen once, with approximately 8% in the top ten. Enrolment of Seattle patients took place during active infection, and they were followed longitudinally. This clonotype was sampled from a woman aged 80 or older with COVID-19, enrolled during active disease. Material for sequencing was peripheral blood. This chain connects TRBV20-1 to TRBJ2-1; 10 nucleotides match TRBD2. The CDR3 DNA reads TGCAGTGCTAGTGGGGGCGCTAGCGGGAGAACTTTGAATGAGCAGTTCTTC. Translation: CSASGGASGRTLNEQFF.